This is a list of T cell receptor beta chains from one sample in a study of T cells in Graves' hyperthyroidism and ophthalmopathy. TCRdb itself ran the multiplex PCR reads through MiXCR, one entry per CDR3 protein. This sample has about 720,000 distinct CDR3 sequences; about 16% occur once, and the top ten carry approximately 8%. The specimen was blood. These TCRs come from a man in his late teens or twenties with Graves' hyperthyroidism. The CDR3 runs from the conserved cysteine through the conserved F or W. A D gene is named only where the DNA matches it firmly. The size entry is marked missing in some rows and otherwise reads once, few, many or a size class.

clone_size: many
d_call: TRBD2
v_call: TRBV6-1
j_call: TRBJ2-1
cdr3_aa: CASSDSGRRGSDNEQFF
cdr3_nt: TGTGCCAGCAGTGATAGCGGGAGGCGGGGAAGTGACAATGAGCAGTTCTTC

clone_size: few
d_call: .
v_call: TRBV29-1
j_call: TRBJ2-1
cdr3_aa: CSGGDSREQFF
cdr3_nt: TGCAGCGGGGGGGACTCAAGGGAGCAGTTCTTC

clone_size: few
d_call: .
v_call: TRBV19
j_call: TRBJ2-3
cdr3_aa: CASSMSGGGTDTQYF
cdr3_nt: TGTGCCAGTAGTATGTCCGGTGGAGGCACAGATACGCAGTATTTT

clone_size: once
d_call: .
v_call: TRBV7-2
j_call: TRBJ1-3
cdr3_aa: CASSLGGRAAGNTIYF
cdr3_nt: TGTGCCAGCAGCTTAGGTGGGAGGGCCGCTGGAAACACCATATATTTT

clone_size: many
d_call: TRBD2
v_call: TRBV28
j_call: TRBJ2-3
cdr3_aa: CASSSSGSTDTQYF
cdr3_nt: TGTGCCAGCAGTTCTAGCGGGAGCACAGATACGCAGTATTTT

clone_size: many
d_call: TRBD2
v_call: TRBV28
j_call: TRBJ2-7
cdr3_aa: CASSALLRAGGPYEQYF
cdr3_nt: TGTGCCAGCAGCGCCCTGTTGCGAGCGGGAGGACCCTACGAGCAGTACTTC

clone_size: .
d_call: TRBD1
v_call: TRBV18
j_call: TRBJ2-2
cdr3_aa: CASSAGGQDFTGELFF
cdr3_nt: TGTGCCAGCTCAGCTGGGGGACAGGATTTCACCGGGGAGCTGTTTTTT

clone_size: many
d_call: .
v_call: TRBV28
j_call: TRBJ1-2
cdr3_aa: CASSGRAYGYTF
cdr3_nt: TGTGCCAGCAGCGGACGGGCCTATGGCTACACCTTC

clone_size: .
d_call: .
v_call: TRBV7-2
j_call: TRBJ1-1
cdr3_aa: CASSSYGTDNEAFF
cdr3_nt: TGTGCCAGCAGCTCCTACGGGACGGACAATGAAGCTTTCTTT

clone_size: .
d_call: .
v_call: TRBV20-1
j_call: TRBJ1-5
cdr3_aa: CSASMGNQPQHF
cdr3_nt: TGCAGTGCTAGCATGGGTAATCAGCCCCAGCATTTT

clone_size: .
d_call: .
v_call: TRBV30
j_call: TRBJ2-2
cdr3_aa: CAWREDTGELFF
cdr3_nt: TGTGCCTGGAGGGAAGACACGGGGGAGCTGTTTTTT

clone_size: .
d_call: TRBD1
v_call: TRBV20-1
j_call: TRBJ1-1
cdr3_aa: CSAKTGGAGTEAFF
cdr3_nt: TGCAGTGCTAAAACAGGGGGCGCCGGGACTGAAGCTTTCTTT

clone_size: .
d_call: .
v_call: TRBV10-3
j_call: TRBJ1-1
cdr3_aa: CATTPGDGTEAFF
cdr3_nt: TGTGCCACGACCCCCGGGGATGGGACTGAAGCTTTCTTT

clone_size: .
d_call: .
v_call: TRBV6-1
j_call: TRBJ2-1
cdr3_aa: CASSEADVSSYNEQFF
cdr3_nt: TGTGCCAGCAGTGAAGCGGACGTTAGCTCCTACAATGAGCAGTTCTTC

clone_size: .
d_call: .
v_call: TRBV7-8
j_call: TRBJ1-5
cdr3_aa: CASSLDSYNQPQHF
cdr3_nt: TGTGCCAGCAGCTTAGACAGCTACAATCAGCCCCAGCATTTT

clone_size: few
d_call: .
v_call: TRBV7-9
j_call: TRBJ1-1
cdr3_aa: CASSARAFEAFF
cdr3_nt: TGTGCCAGCAGCGCCAGGGCATTTGAAGCTTTCTTT

clone_size: few
d_call: .
v_call: TRBV28
j_call: TRBJ2-5
cdr3_aa: CASSSWTRETQYF
cdr3_nt: TGTGCCAGCAGTTCGTGGACGAGGGAGACCCAGTACTTC

clone_size: .
d_call: .
v_call: TRBV25-1
j_call: TRBJ1-2
cdr3_aa: CASSTGPSYGYTF
cdr3_nt: TGTGCCAGCAGTACAGGACCCAGCTATGGCTACACCTTC

clone_size: many
d_call: .
v_call: TRBV10-3
j_call: TRBJ1-1
cdr3_aa: CAISEGGTEAFF
cdr3_nt: TGTGCCATCAGTGAAGGTGGCACTGAAGCTTTCTTT

clone_size: few
d_call: .
v_call: TRBV5-1
j_call: TRBJ2-1
cdr3_aa: CASSLAPKANEQFF
cdr3_nt: TGCGCCAGCAGCTTGGCCCCCAAAGCAAATGAGCAGTTCTTC

clone_size: many
d_call: TRBD2
v_call: TRBV20-1
j_call: TRBJ2-3
cdr3_aa: CSARKAGESADTQYF
cdr3_nt: TGCAGTGCTAGAAAGGCGGGAGAGAGCGCAGATACGCAGTATTTT

clone_size: .
d_call: TRBD2
v_call: TRBV7-9
j_call: TRBJ2-1
cdr3_aa: CASSPLLSGSLNNEQFF
cdr3_nt: TGTGCCAGCAGCCCACTGCTGAGCGGGAGTCTGAACAATGAGCAGTTCTTC

clone_size: few
d_call: .
v_call: TRBV28
j_call: TRBJ2-7
cdr3_aa: CASTPNWPQKEQYF
cdr3_nt: TGTGCCAGCACTCCAAACTGGCCCCAGAAGGAGCAGTACTTC

clone_size: many
d_call: TRBD1
v_call: TRBV11-3
j_call: TRBJ2-7
cdr3_aa: CASSATGEPYEQYF
cdr3_nt: TGTGCCAGCAGCGCTACAGGGGAACCGTACGAGCAGTACTTC

clone_size: many
d_call: .
v_call: TRBV20-1
j_call: TRBJ1-3
cdr3_aa: CSARAPTRSGNTIYF
cdr3_nt: TGCAGTGCTAGGGCCCCAACACGCTCTGGAAACACCATATATTTT

clone_size: many
d_call: TRBD1
v_call: TRBV7-8
j_call: TRBJ2-5
cdr3_aa: CASSGGTGDQETQYF
cdr3_nt: TGTGCCAGCAGCGGAGGGACAGGGGATCAAGAGACCCAGTACTTC

clone_size: many
d_call: .
v_call: TRBV11-2
j_call: TRBJ2-3
cdr3_aa: CASSLGRRTDTQYF
cdr3_nt: TGTGCCAGCAGCTTAGGACGTCGCACAGATACGCAGTATTTT

clone_size: many
d_call: TRBD2
v_call: TRBV7-3
j_call: TRBJ2-5
cdr3_aa: CASSLTSGIGETQYF
cdr3_nt: TGTGCCAGCAGTTTGACTAGCGGGATCGGAGAGACCCAGTACTTC

clone_size: .
d_call: .
v_call: TRBV27
j_call: TRBJ2-6
cdr3_aa: CASTALSGANVLTF
cdr3_nt: TGTGCCAGCACGGCGTTATCTGGGGCCAACGTCCTGACTTTC

clone_size: .
d_call: .
v_call: TRBV6-4
j_call: TRBJ2-7
cdr3_aa: CASPGSGGASEQYF
cdr3_nt: TGTGCCAGCCCTGGCTCGGGTGGGGCGAGCGAGCAGTACTTC

clone_size: few
d_call: .
v_call: TRBV28
j_call: TRBJ1-2
cdr3_aa: CASSLLSGTVNYGYTF
cdr3_nt: TGTGCCAGCAGTCTCCTTTCAGGGACGGTCAACTATGGCTACACCTTC

clone_size: few
d_call: .
v_call: TRBV11-3
j_call: TRBJ2-1
cdr3_aa: CASSLGLRGNEQFF
cdr3_nt: TGTGCCAGCAGCTTAGGACTACGTGGCAATGAGCAGTTCTTC

clone_size: many
d_call: .
v_call: TRBV11-1
j_call: TRBJ2-1
cdr3_aa: CASSLAGRLHNEQFF
cdr3_nt: TGTGCCAGCAGCTTAGCCGGCAGACTCCACAATGAGCAGTTCTTC

clone_size: few
d_call: .
v_call: TRBV7-3
j_call: TRBJ2-5
cdr3_aa: CASSLGTSSETQYF
cdr3_nt: TGTGCCAGCAGCCTCGGGACCTCGTCGGAGACCCAGTACTTC

clone_size: few
d_call: TRBD2
v_call: TRBV5-1
j_call: TRBJ2-7
cdr3_aa: CASSLASGTSGRASGGEQYF
cdr3_nt: TGCGCCAGCAGCTTGGCCTCCGGGACTAGCGGGAGGGCCTCTGGCGGCGAGCAGTACTTC

clone_size: .
d_call: .
v_call: TRBV28
j_call: TRBJ2-5
cdr3_aa: CASSLSPTSRETQYF
cdr3_nt: TGTGCCAGCAGTTTATCCCCGACGAGCCGAGAGACCCAGTACTTC

clone_size: .
d_call: TRBD1
v_call: TRBV10-3
j_call: TRBJ1-6
cdr3_aa: CAIRAGGAYNSPLHF
cdr3_nt: TGTGCCATCAGGGCAGGGGGCGCCTATAATTCACCCCTCCACTTT

clone_size: .
d_call: TRBD2
v_call: TRBV19
j_call: TRBJ2-1
cdr3_aa: CASSIGTSGSSSYNEQFF
cdr3_nt: TGTGCCAGTAGTATCGGGACTAGCGGGAGTTCATCCTACAATGAGCAGTTCTTC

clone_size: many
d_call: .
v_call: TRBV2
j_call: TRBJ1-2
cdr3_aa: CARSPGSYGYTF
cdr3_nt: TGTGCCCGCTCACCGGGATCCTATGGCTACACCTTC

clone_size: many
d_call: .
v_call: TRBV30
j_call: TRBJ2-5
cdr3_aa: CAWSVSAQETQYF
cdr3_nt: TGTGCCTGGAGTGTCAGCGCCCAAGAGACCCAGTACTTC

clone_size: many
d_call: .
v_call: TRBV30
j_call: TRBJ2-5
cdr3_aa: CAWESGQETQYF
cdr3_nt: TGTGCCTGGGAGAGCGGCCAAGAGACCCAGTACTTC

clone_size: many
d_call: .
v_call: TRBV11-2
j_call: TRBJ1-1
cdr3_aa: CASSSTQWGTEAFF
cdr3_nt: TGTGCCAGCAGCTCGACTCAGTGGGGCACTGAAGCTTTCTTT

clone_size: .
d_call: .
v_call: TRBV7-9
j_call: TRBJ2-7
cdr3_aa: CASSSKRGNPSYEQYF
cdr3_nt: TGTGCCAGCAGCTCAAAACGGGGAAATCCCTCCTACGAGCAGTACTTC